The clone carrying this T cell receptor beta chain has more than one count but fewer than ten. Deletions cut 5 bases from V and 5 bases from J, with 9 bases between. The germline CDR1 and CDR2 sequences are MDHEN and SYDVKM. This CDR3 region has 12 residues. The data derive from a study of blood T cell repertoires in COVID-19. Only in-frame clones appear in the TCRdb table, and some are missing; sequencing was by immunoSEQ multiplex PCR. The repertoire includes 43,000 or so clones, roughly 86% of them detected once, and about 15% sits in the top ten. This clonotype originated in a man between 60 and 70 years old with active or convalescent COVID-19. Sample: peripheral blood. V usage is TRBV28 and J usage is TRBJ1-2; D is unresolved. CDR3 in amino acids: CASSLRLYGYTF. The CDR3 nucleotides are TGTGCCAGCAGTCTACGGTTATATGGCTACACCTTC.